This T cell receptor (beta chain) was observed in a study of cytomegalovirus exposure and HLA in healthy donors. Study information: Earlier sequencing of some 180 million T cells yielded roughly 100 million unique TCR beta sequences.

In the case of this clone: The antigen is undetermined.

Overall study findings and caveats: One variant, a missense change in DCLRE1C, was linked in a later analysis to TCR beta V- and J-gene trimming. An analysis done earlier found most TCR beta V segments productive about 87% or about 30% of the time. Specificity for CMV antigens was confirmed in vitro for a few of the CMV-associated chains.

Primers: 60 Vbeta forward and 13 Jbeta reverse. Produced via immunoSEQ multiplex PCR; TCRdb's table is partial and in-frame only. This sample's table has approximately 58,000 clones. The source is a man aged 25-45 years in good health and CMV-seropositive. Material: PBMCs.

CDR3 DNA sequence: TGTGCCAGCATCGAAAAGCCGGGACAGAGATATGGCTACACCTTC. It is translated as CASIEKPGQRYGYTF. The V call is TRBV25-1, the J call TRBJ1-2; 7 positions match TRBD1. The CDR3 has 15 residues. V was clipped by 7 bases and J by 5 bases; unmatched bases: 13. Germline CDR1 reads MGHDK; CDR2 reads SYGVNS.